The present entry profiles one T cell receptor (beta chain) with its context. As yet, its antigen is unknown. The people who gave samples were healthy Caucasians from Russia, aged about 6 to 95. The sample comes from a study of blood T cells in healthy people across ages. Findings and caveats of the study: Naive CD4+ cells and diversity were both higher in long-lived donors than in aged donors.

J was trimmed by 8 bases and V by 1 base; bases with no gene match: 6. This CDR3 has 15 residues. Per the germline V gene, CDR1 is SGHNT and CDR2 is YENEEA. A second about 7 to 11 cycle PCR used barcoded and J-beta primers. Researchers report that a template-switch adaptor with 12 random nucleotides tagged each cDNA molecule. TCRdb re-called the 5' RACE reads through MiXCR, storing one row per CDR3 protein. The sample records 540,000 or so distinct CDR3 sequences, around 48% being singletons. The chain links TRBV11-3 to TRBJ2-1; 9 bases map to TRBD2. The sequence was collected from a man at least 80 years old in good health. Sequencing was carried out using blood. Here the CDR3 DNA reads TGTGCCAGCAGCTTAGGCGGAGCGGGAGGCTATGAGCAGTTCTTC. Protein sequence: CASSLGGAGGYEQFF.